One sample yielded the 6 T cell receptor beta chains listed below, sequenced in a study of breast tumors, draining lymph nodes, adjacent tissues. TCRdb reprocessed the multiplex PCR reads with MiXCR, giving one entry per CDR3 protein. Of about 21,000 distinct CDR3 sequences listed, 50% are singletons. The sequenced sample was breast tumor tissue. The receptors here all came from a female donor with breast cancer. Some clones in this sample may be carry-over from other donors' samples.

This clonotype was observed a few times. The chain recombines TRBV3-1 with TRBJ2-4, with 16 bases identical to TRBD2. CDR1 and CDR2 (germline): LGHDT, YNNKEL (reference sequence). This CDR3 region has 18 residues. The V segment lost 4 bases and the J segment 1 base; nucleotides outside the gene matches: 4. CDR3 residues: CASSPGLAGGRAKNIQYF. DNA of the CDR3: TGTGCCAGCAGCCCGGGACTAGCGGGAGGGAGGGCCAAAAACATTCAGTACTTC.

There are many counts of this clonotype. The chain recombines TRBV29-1 with TRBJ1-5; possible D gene TRBD1, 5 bases. The germline V gene encodes CDR1 SQVTM and CDR2 ANQGSEA. The CDR3 covers 14 residues. Trimming pared 0 bases from V and 7 bases from J, leaving 13 bases between. The CDR3 loop is CSVEEAGGGQPQHF. In DNA, the CDR3 is TGCAGCGTTGAAGAGGCGGGGGGGGGGCAGCCCCAGCATTTT.

This clonotype was seen repeatedly, ten times or more. The rearrangement uses TRBV11-3 and TRBJ2-7, with TRBD2 matching over 14 bases. Trimming at V came to 4 bases and at J to 4 bases, leaving 15 bases not matched to a gene. Germline CDR1 and CDR2: SGHNT and YENEEA. This CDR3 is built from 19 residues. CDR3 amino acids: CASSSRVPGLAGVRYEQYF. For the CDR3, the DNA is TGTGCCAGCAGCTCCAGAGTTCCGGGACTAGCGGGAGTAAGGTACGAGCAGTACTTC.

By share, this clonotype counts as medium-sized. The J gene is TRBJ1-3, the V gene TRBV4-3, with D possibly matching TRBD1 (5 bases). The CDR3 is made up of 15 amino acids. Germline V gene sequence: CDR1 LGHNA, CDR2 YSLEER. V was pared by 0 bases and J by 2 bases, with 8 bases between. The CDR3 loop is CASSQDGTPGNTIYF. The CDR3 nucleotides read TGCGCCAGCAGCCAAGACGGGACGCCTGGAAACACCATATATTTT.

This clonotype was observed once. The V call is TRBV9, the J call TRBJ1-2; D unresolved. Trimming removed 6 bases at V and 2 bases at J, with 5 bases between. The germline CDR1 and CDR2 sequences are SGDLS and YYNGEE. The CDR3 is 11 residues long. DNA of the CDR3: TGTGCCAGCACCACGAACTATGGCTACACCTTC. Protein: CASTTNYGYTF.

About this clonotype itself: Given the absence of the conserved phenylalanine or tryptophan at the CDR3 end, a read error is likely. V is TRBV19 and J is TRBJ2-2, with 8 bases that match TRBD2. The CDR3 runs 16 residues. Germline V gene lookup returns CDR1 LNHDA and CDR2 SQIVND (reference sequence). CDR3: CANSGPSSGRTGELFS. The DNA of the CDR3 is TGTGCCAATAGTGGGCCCTCTAGCGGGCGCACCGGGGAGCTGTTTTCT.